A selection of T cell receptor beta chains follows, all from one sample in a study of CD8 T cells in ankylosing spondylitis. Via MiXCR, TCRdb re-called the 5' RACE reads, giving one row per CDR3 protein. The sample carries a few hundred thousand distinct CDR3 sequences, about 19% recorded once. The sample taken for sequencing was blood, either unsorted or a sorted T cell fraction (not recorded which). All receptors come from a male donor with ankylosing spondylitis or in good health (not recorded which). Each CDR3 is given with its conserved first and last residue. A D gene is named only where the DNA matches it firmly. Rows give clone size only sometimes, using once, few, many, or a class for an expanded clone.

>TRBV20-1|.|TRBJ2-5|TRBD1
TGCAGTGCTAGCGACAGGGCTCCCCACTTC
CSASDRAPHF
>TRBV4-1|.|TRBJ1-1|TRBD1
TGCGCCAGCAGGCCCAATCCGGGACAGATGAACACTGAAGCTTTCTTT
CASRPNPGQMNTEAFF
>TRBV29-1|once|TRBJ2-3|TRBD2
TGCAGCGTTGATTGCCCTAGCGGGGGAGCTAGCACAGATACGCAGTATTTT
CSVDCPSGGASTDTQYF
>TRBV29-1|few|TRBJ2-2|.
TGCAGCGTTGATATTTTGAACACCGGGGAGCTGTTTTTT
CSVDILNTGELFF
>TRBV12-3/TRBV12-4|few|TRBJ2-1|TRBD2
TGTGCCAGCGGGGCTAGCGGGACCAATGAGCAGTTCTTC
CASGASGTNEQFF
>TRBV19|few|TRBJ2-1|.
TGTGCCAGTAGTATCCCCCGGGGTCACAATGAGCAGTTCTTC
CASSIPRGHNEQFF
>TRBV5-1|few|TRBJ1-1|.
TGCGCCAGCAGCTTGTTCGTGGGGAACACTGAAGCTTTCTTT
CASSLFVGNTEAFF
>TRBV20-1|many|TRBJ2-1|TRBD2
TGCAGTGCCAATCCGGGACTAGCATACAATGAGCAGTTCTTC
CSANPGLAYNEQFF
>TRBV7-2|many|TRBJ2-4|.
TGTGCCAGCAGCCTTCGACAGAGCATTCAGTACTTC
CASSLRQSIQYF
>TRBV20-1|.|TRBJ2-2|TRBD2
TGCAGTGCTAGAGATGCGACTAGCGGGACGCATTACACCGGGGAGCTGTTTTTT
CSARDATSGTHYTGELFF
>TRBV12-3/TRBV12-4|many|TRBJ2-3|.
TGTGCCAGCAGGAGGGGAAGGACAGATACGCAGTATTTT
CASRRGRTDTQYF
>TRBV6-5|many|TRBJ1-5|.
TGTGCCAGCAGTTACAATCAGCCCCAGCATTTT
CASSYNQPQHF
>TRBV7-9|few|TRBJ1-1|.
TGTGCCAGCAGCCACCGGAGGGCGGGCACTGAAGCTTTCTTT
CASSHRRAGTEAFF
>TRBV12-3/TRBV12-4|.|TRBJ1-1|.
TGTGCCAGCACCCCAATGGTTAGGGCTGAAGCTTTCTTT
CASTPMVRAEAFF
>TRBV20-1|.|TRBJ2-5|TRBD2
TGCAGTGCTAGACCTAGCGGGGGGGCCGGAGAGACCCAGTACTTC
CSARPSGGAGETQYF
>TRBV12-3/TRBV12-4|many|TRBJ2-1|TRBD2
TGTGCCAGCAGTTTTGCGGGAGACCACAATGAGCAGTTCTTC
CASSFAGDHNEQFF
>TRBV7-9|.|TRBJ2-1|TRBD2
TGTGCCAGCAGCATCAGCGGGAGTCGGAACAATGAGCAGTTCTTC
CASSISGSRNNEQFF
>TRBV6-1|.|TRBJ2-2|TRBD1
TGTGCCAGCAGTAGGGACAGGGGGCTCCTTGCCGGGGAGCTGTTTTTT
CASSRDRGLLAGELFF
>TRBV20-1|few|TRBJ2-3|.
TGCAGTGCTAGCGTACGGGACCTTACGCAGTATTTT
CSASVRDLTQYF
>TRBV29-1|.|TRBJ2-3|TRBD1
TGCAGCGTAAGAAGGGGGACAGGGTCTGATACGCAGTATTTT
CSVRRGTGSDTQYF
>TRBV20-1|many|TRBJ2-5|TRBD2
TGCAGTGCTAGAGATCCTAGCGGGGGACAGCAAGAGACCCAGTACTTC
CSARDPSGGQQETQYF
>TRBV6-1|few|TRBJ2-5|.
TGTGCCAGCAGGGTTGTCGGATTGGAGACCCAGTACTTC
CASRVVGLETQYF
>TRBV12-3/TRBV12-4|few|TRBJ2-2|.
TGTGCCAGCAGTTTTGGGACGAACACCGGGGAGCTGTTTTTT
CASSFGTNTGELFF
>TRBV12-3/TRBV12-4|few|TRBJ2-1|.
TGTGCCAGCAGCCGCTCCCGCTCCTACAATGAGCAGTTCTTC
CASSRSRSYNEQFF
>TRBV10-2|many|TRBJ2-1|TRBD2
TGCGCCACCGGCACTAGCGGCAATGAGCAGTTCTTC
CATGTSGNEQFF
>TRBV7-6|.|TRBJ1-2|.
TGTGCCAGCAGCTCCGGGACAAGAAACTATGGCTACACCTTC
CASSSGTRNYGYTF
>TRBV12-3/TRBV12-4|many|TRBJ1-5|TRBD1
TGTGCCAGCAGGGAAGGGACAGTCAATCAGCCCCAGCATTTT
CASREGTVNQPQHF
>TRBV27|many|TRBJ2-1|TRBD2
TGTGCCAGCAGTTCTAGCGGGGGGGCCTTAGTTAACTACAATGAGCAGTTCTTC
CASSSSGGALVNYNEQFF
>TRBV14|few|TRBJ2-1|.
TGTGCCAGCAGCTCCCCGACGGACCCCCAGTACAATGAGCAGTTCTTC
CASSSPTDPQYNEQFF
>TRBV20-1|few|TRBJ2-3|.
TGCAGTGTTATGTCCCAATCTAGCACAGATACGCAGTATTTT
CSVMSQSSTDTQYF
>TRBV6-1|few|TRBJ1-2|.
TGTGCCAGCAGGATCGGAAGGATAGGCGGTGGCTACACCTTC
CASRIGRIGGGYTF
>TRBV7-8|many|TRBJ1-1|TRBD1
TGTGCCAGCAGCCTCCGGACAGGGAAACTGAACACTGAAGCTTTCTTT
CASSLRTGKLNTEAFF
>TRBV7-2|many|TRBJ1-3|.
TGTGCCAGCAGCACCCGGGTTGGCACCATATATTTT
CASSTRVGTIYF
>TRBV7-8|many|TRBJ2-5|.
TGTGCCAGCCGCGGGGTACAAGAGACCCAGTACTTC
CASRGVQETQYF
>TRBV5-1|.|TRBJ1-4|TRBD1
TGCGCCAGCAGCTTGGGCCAGGGGGGTTCTGAAAAACTGTTTTTT
CASSLGQGGSEKLFF
>TRBV3-1|few|TRBJ2-5|.
TGTGCCAGCAGCCGGTCCGGACCCGCCCAGTACTTC
CASSRSGPAQYF
>TRBV30|.|TRBJ1-1|TRBD1
TGTGCCTGGAGTGATCAGGGGGCCACTGAAGCTTTCTTT
CAWSDQGATEAFF
>TRBV12-3/TRBV12-4|many|TRBJ2-5|.
TGTGCCAGCAGTTTTACTGGGGCAGCCCAAGAGACCCAGTACTTC
CASSFTGAAQETQYF
>TRBV29-1|.|TRBJ2-1|TRBD2
TGCAGCGTCCCGAGGGGGACTAGCGGGAGACAAATTGGGAATGAGCAGTTCTTC
CSVPRGTSGRQIGNEQFF
>TRBV11-2|.|TRBJ2-5|TRBD1
TGTGCCAGCAGCTCTGACAGGGTCCTCGGGACCCAGTACTTC
CASSSDRVLGTQYF
>TRBV6-5|few|TRBJ2-3|.
TGTGCCAGCAGTTATGGTGTGGGACCAATTACTAGCACAGATACGCAGTATTTT
CASSYGVGPITSTDTQYF
>TRBV5-1|.|TRBJ1-1|.
TGCGCCAGCAGCATAGGACAGATTAACACTGAAGCTTTCTTT
CASSIGQINTEAFF
>TRBV5-1|.|TRBJ1-3|TRBD1
TGCGCCAGCAGCTTGTGGAGGGGGCCTGGAAACACCATATATTTT
CASSLWRGPGNTIYF
>TRBV20-1|few|TRBJ2-3|TRBD2
TGCAGTGCAGGAGTGCCCCTAGCGGGAGGAGGAGATACGCAGTATTTT
CSAGVPLAGGGDTQYF
>TRBV28|few|TRBJ1-1|.
TGTGCCAGCAGTTTTCCGGTGGACAAACCAATGAACACTGAAGCTTTCTTT
CASSFPVDKPMNTEAFF
>TRBV7-2|many|TRBJ1-1|.
TGTGCCAGCAGCCTTGACAGGAGGAACACTGAAGCTTTCTTT
CASSLDRRNTEAFF